A selection of T cell receptor beta chains follows, all from one sample in a study of T cell responses to AZD1222 COVID-19 vaccine. TCRdb's table, derived via immunoSEQ multiplex PCR, lists solely in-frame clones and lacks some. This table has over 150,000 clones, about nine tenths appearing once. The sample in question was peripheral blood, obtained on day 0 of AZD1222 vaccination. The receptors shown here come from an adult in good health. CDR3s include the opening cysteine and the closing phenylalanine or tryptophan. The D gene is left open where the match is weak. The size of a clone is reported for some rows only, either as once, few or many, or as a class for expanded clones.

NA	NA	TRBJ1-2	TRBV29-1	CSVELAEDGYGYTF	TGCAGCGTTGAATTGGCCGAGGACGGCTATGGCTACACCTTC
medium-sized	NA	TRBJ2-5	TRBV6-6	CASSYSGGQTQYF	TGTGCCAGCAGTTACTCGGGGGGCCAGACCCAGTACTTC
once	NA	TRBJ1-2	TRBV10-3	CAISVTTQSDGYTF	TGTGCCATCAGTGTAACGACCCAATCCGATGGCTACACCTTC
NA	TRBD2	TRBJ2-1	TRBV6-5	CASTLAGGRGEQFF	TGTGCCAGTACGCTAGCGGGGGGGCGCGGTGAGCAGTTCTTC
NA	NA	TRBJ2-5	TRBV5-1	CASSASVGSQETQYF	TGCGCCAGCAGCGCAAGTGTCGGCTCCCAAGAGACCCAGTACTTC
NA	NA	TRBJ2-1	TRBV3-1/TRBV3-2	CASSQDLVYNEQFF	TGTGCCAGCAGCCAAGATTTGGTGTACAATGAGCAGTTCTTC
NA	NA	TRBJ2-7	TRBV5-6	CASNPGTLRYEQYF	TGTGCCAGCAATCCCGGGACATTACGCTACGAGCAGTACTTC
NA	NA	TRBJ1-1	TRBV27	CASSLLGFRMNTEAFF	TGTGCCAGCAGTTTATTGGGTTTTCGGATGAACACTGAAGCTTTCTTT
NA	TRBD1	TRBJ2-5	TRBV9	CASSTTGGMETQYF	TGTGCCAGCAGCACGACAGGGGGCATGGAGACCCAGTACTTC
NA	NA	TRBJ2-1	TRBV10-3	CAGARGTFYNEQFF	TGTGCCGGAGCCCGCGGGACCTTTTACAATGAGCAGTTCTTC
once	NA	TRBJ2-3	TRBV7-8	CASSLRQWSSSDTQYF	TGTGCCAGCAGCTTAAGGCAGTGGAGTTCCAGCGATACGCAGTATTTT
NA	NA	TRBJ1-2	TRBV10-3	CAISETLETHNYGYTF	TGTGCCATCAGTGAGACCCTCGAAACACATAACTATGGCTACACCTTC
NA	NA	TRBJ2-2	TRBV3-1/TRBV3-2	CASSDEGLGGELFF	TGTGCCAGCAGCGATGAGGGGCTCGGCGGGGAGCTGTTTTTT
NA	NA	TRBJ2-2	TRBV18	CASSPPTTSGGELFF	TGTGCCAGCTCACCACCGACTACAAGTGGGGGGGAGCTGTTTTTT
NA	NA	TRBJ1-2	TRBV4-3	CASSQEKAEGYGYTF	TGCGCCAGCAGCCAAGAGAAGGCGGAGGGATATGGCTACACCTTC
NA	TRBD1	TRBJ1-2	TRBV19	CASRSDRDLGYTF	TGTGCCAGTAGATCAGACAGGGATCTTGGCTACACCTTC
NA	NA	TRBJ2-3	TRBV18	CASSPLPQSSQYF	TGTGCCAGCTCACCGCTCCCCCAGAGCTCGCAGTATTTT
NA	TRBD1	TRBJ2-7	TRBV7-7	CASSLGTGLDEQYF	TGTGCCAGCAGCTTGGGGACAGGGCTTGACGAGCAGTACTTC
once	NA	TRBJ2-6	TRBV2	CASSELDGANVLTF	TGTGCCAGCAGTGAATTGGATGGGGCCAACGTCCTGACTTTC
NA	TRBD1	TRBJ1-2	TRBV5-1	CASSPGQGEGYTF	TGCGCCAGCAGCCCGGGACAGGGAGAAGGCTACACCTTC
NA	NA	TRBJ1-5	TRBV19	CASSIEGGISNQPQHF	TGTGCCAGTAGTATAGAGGGGGGGATCAGCAATCAGCCCCAGCATTTT
NA	NA	TRBJ1-2	TRBV15	CATSNPNYGYTF	TGTGCCACCAGCAACCCTAACTATGGCTACACCTTC
NA	TRBD1	TRBJ1-2	TRBV7-2	CASSLERGLGYTF	TGTGCCAGCAGCTTAGAAAGGGGGCTTGGCTACACCTTC
few	NA	TRBJ1-3	TRBV28	CASFDMGNTIYF	TGTGCCAGCTTTGACATGGGCAACACCATATATTTT
NA	NA	TRBJ2-2	TRBV7-2	CASSLFEAGELFF	TGTGCCAGCAGCTTATTTGAGGCCGGGGAGCTGTTTTTT
few	NA	TRBJ1-1	TRBV2	CASIGNTEAFF	TGTGCCAGCATTGGGAACACTGAAGCTTTCTTT
NA	TRBD1	TRBJ1-2	TRBV18	CASSRQGDYGYTF	TGTGCCAGCTCGAGACAGGGGGACTATGGCTACACCTTC